The 9 T cell receptor beta chains in this list originate from one sample, sequenced in a study of T cells in women clearing cervical HPV infection. Assay used: immunoSEQ multiplex PCR; TCRdb lists only in-frame clones, some missing. This specimen shows roughly 42,000 clones; the ten leading clones hold 0.95% to 1.5%. Sequences were obtained from blood buffy coat. The receptors come from a woman between 18 and 75 years old with a cervical HPV16 infection that either progressed to CIN3+ or cleared (not recorded which).

Of note for this clone: The sequenced fragment ends 3 residues before the CDR3 boundary, so the rest is inferred from the germline J gene. This sequence joins TRBV2 and TRBJ2-3; weak D call: TRBD1 (5 bases). V dropped 10 bases and J dropped 2 bases, with 19 bases sitting between them. The CDR3 loop spans 15 amino acids. CDR1 and CDR2 from the germline V gene are SNHLY and FYNNEI. The sequenced part of the CDR3 DNA is TGTGCCACCTCCAGCCTGGGGCAAATCACAGATACG. Translating it yields CATSSLGQITDT. The entire CDR3 sequence reads CATSSLGQITDTQYF.

Worth noting for this clone: Read data end 3 residues before the CDR3 end; the end is taken from the germline J gene. This sequence joins TRBV7-9 and TRBJ1-2, with unresolved D. CDR3 length: 15 residues. Germline V gene sequence: CDR1 SEHNR, CDR2 FQNEAQ (reference sequence). Partial CDR3 DNA: TGTGCCAGCAGCCCCCGACTAGCGGGAGCCAATGAC. This encodes CASSPRLAGAND. The entire CDR3 sequence reads CASSPRLAGANDYTF.

Concerning this clone itself: The CDR3 goes on 3 residues after the read ends, and that part is filled in from the germline J gene. The chain carries TRBV18 and TRBJ2-3; 14 bases match TRBD2. Germline V gene data show CDR1 as KGHSH and CDR2 as LQKENI. The length of the CDR3 is 15 residues. The CDR3 spells CASSPLTSGREAQYF. The CDR3 bases that were read are TGTGCCAGCTCACCCTTGACTAGCGGGAGGGAGGCG.

With respect to this clone: The read terminates 3 residues ahead of where the CDR3 ends, so the germline J gene completes it. The chain combines TRBV19 with TRBJ2-3, with D perhaps TRBD1 (6 bases). The CDR3 is 14 amino acids. Germline CDR1 is LNHDA and CDR2 is SQIVND (reference sequence). The CDR3 reads CASSFQGLSGAQYF. CDR3 DNA, as far as it was read: TGTGCCAGTAGTTTCCAGGGGCTATCTGGGGCG.

In regard to this clone: The read gets to within 3 residues of the CDR3 end, and the germline J gene fills in the rest. In the same sample, other DNA sequences code for this CDR3. The chain employs TRBV10-3 and TRBJ1-3; D might be TRBD1 (5 bases). Germline V gives CDR1 ENHRY, CDR2 SYGVKD. The CDR3 is 12 residues long. Trimming shortened V by 8 bases and J by 4 bases, and 9 bases separated the two germline ends. CDR3 in amino acids: CAIGNRGNTIYF. The CDR3 bases that were read are TGTGCCATCGGAAACAGGGGAAACACC.

Details on this clone: Coverage ceases 3 residues before the CDR3 finishes, and the germline J gene fills in the end. The gene calls are TRBV6-2 or TRBV6-3 and TRBJ1-4, with D perhaps matching TRBD1 (5 bases). This CDR3 is 15 amino acids long. CDR1 MNHEY and CDR2 SVGEGT come from the germline V gene. Partial CDR3 DNA: TGTGCCAGCAGACTTACCCTGACAGAGAGGGAGGGA. This translates into CASRLTLTEREG. The whole CDR3 protein reads CASRLTLTEREGLFF.

The covered CDR3 bases are TGCAGTGCTAGATTATTAGAGACC. This encodes CSARLLET. In full, the CDR3 is CSARLLETQYF. The chain couples TRBV20-1 to TRBJ2-5; D is uncertain. Read data end 3 residues before the CDR3 end; the end is taken from the germline J gene. CDR3 length equals 11 residues. Germline V gene data show CDR1 as DFQATT and CDR2 as SNEGSKA (reference sequence). Trimming took off 2 bases at V and 4 bases at J, with 5 bases between the two ends.

Note on this clone: The CDR3 is cut off 3 residues early in the read; its end comes from the germline J gene. The J gene is TRBJ1-2, the V gene TRBV18, with 7 positions matching TRBD1. The CDR3 covers 14 residues. CDR1 and CDR2 from the germline V gene are KGHSH and LQKENI. CDR3 DNA, as far as it was read: TGTGCCAGCTCACTAGGACAGGTTCGGGGTACC. It translates to CASSLGQVRGT. The entire CDR3 protein is CASSLGQVRGTYTF.

Comment on this clone: Read sequence stops 3 residues before the CDR3 end, and the germline J gene provides the missing end. The chain has TRBV29-1 and TRBJ2-2; D is unclear. This CDR3 is 12 amino acids long. The ends were cut back, 8 bases at V and 5 bases at J, with 12 bases in the middle. CDR1 and CDR2 from the germline V gene are SQVTM and ANQGSEA. The DNA read from the CDR3 is TGCAGCTACAGACACCTTACCGGGGAG. Its protein is CSYRHLTGE. The whole CDR3 sequence is CSYRHLTGELFF.